One T cell receptor (beta chain) is described in this entry. Germline CDR1 and CDR2: SGHVS and FNYEAQ. There are 16 residues in the CDR3. V lost 6 bases and J lost 1, with 17 bases in between. This sample is part of a study of OX40 agonist ivuxolimab in advanced cancers. Study overall: As their treatment, patients were administered ivuxolimab, an agonistic anti-OX40 (CD134) antibody.

TCRdb's table, derived via immunoSEQ multiplex PCR, lists solely in-frame clones and lacks some. The sample carries 40,000 to 60,000 clones, 80% to 95% recorded once. V is TRBV7-6 and J is TRBJ2-3, with D hard to call. The sequence came from an adult with an advanced solid tumor such as melanoma, head and neck, liver or kidney cancer. The sample was CD4+ or CD8+ T cells sorted from blood, taken in a trial of the OX40 agonist ivuxolimab. DNA for the CDR3: TGTGCCAGCAGATTTTATCCCGACACAGGCACAGATACGCAGTATTTT. Translated, it gives CASRFYPDTGTDTQYF.